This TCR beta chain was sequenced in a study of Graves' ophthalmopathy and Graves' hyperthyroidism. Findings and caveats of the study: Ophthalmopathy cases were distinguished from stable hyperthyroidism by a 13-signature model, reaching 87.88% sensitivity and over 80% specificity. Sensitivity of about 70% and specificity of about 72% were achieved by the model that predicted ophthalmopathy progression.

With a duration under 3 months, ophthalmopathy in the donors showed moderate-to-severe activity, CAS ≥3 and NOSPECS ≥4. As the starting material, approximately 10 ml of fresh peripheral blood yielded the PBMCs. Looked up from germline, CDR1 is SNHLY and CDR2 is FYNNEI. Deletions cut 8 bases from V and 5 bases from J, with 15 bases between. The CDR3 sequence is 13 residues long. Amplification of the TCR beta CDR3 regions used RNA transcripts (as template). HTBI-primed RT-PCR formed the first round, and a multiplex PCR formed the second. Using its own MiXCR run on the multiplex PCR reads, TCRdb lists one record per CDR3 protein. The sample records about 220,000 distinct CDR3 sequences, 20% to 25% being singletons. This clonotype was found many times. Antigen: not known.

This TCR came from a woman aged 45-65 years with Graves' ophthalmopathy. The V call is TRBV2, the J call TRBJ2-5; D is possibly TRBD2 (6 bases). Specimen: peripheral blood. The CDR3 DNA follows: TGTGCCAGCCTACTAGCCCGTGGGGAGACCCAGTACTTC. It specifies CASLLARGETQYF.